One and the same sample provided the 30 T cell receptor beta chains below, sequenced in a study of OX40 agonist ivuxolimab in advanced cancers. The table came from immunoSEQ multiplex PCR; TCRdb's copy has only in-frame clones and leaves some out. The table has 60,000 or so clones, more than 80% seen once. Sequencing was performed on CD4+ or CD8+ T cells sorted from blood, taken in a trial of the OX40 agonist ivuxolimab. The receptors originated from an adult with an advanced solid tumor such as melanoma, head and neck, liver or kidney cancer.

This chain connects TRBV9 to TRBJ2-1; 11 bases fit TRBD2. CDR1 and CDR2 (germline): SGDLS, YYNGEE. CDR3 length: 20 residues. V dropped 0 bases and J dropped 0; count of bases not matched to a gene: 11. For the CDR3, the DNA is TGTGCCAGCAGCGTAGAAGGGGGTGCTAGCGGGAGGCCCTCCTACAATGAGCAGTTCTTC. Protein product: CASSVEGGASGRPSYNEQFF.

In this sample, this clone turned up once. V is TRBV7-3 and J is TRBJ2-6; D remains unclear. Trimming took 2 bases from V and 8 from J, leaving 1 base between them. CDR1 and CDR2 from the germline V gene are SGHTA and FQGTGA. The CDR3 loop spans 11 amino acids. The CDR3 reads CASSLSNVLTF. For the CDR3, the DNA is TGTGCCAGCAGCTTATCCAACGTCCTGACTTTC.

The genes are TRBV7-2 and TRBJ1-5; 7 bases map to TRBD1. The CDR3 has 14 amino acids. Germline assignment: CDR1 SGHTA and CDR2 FQGNSA. V lost 5 bases and J lost 4; bases outside the gene matches: 5. The CDR3, as DNA: TGTGCCAGCAGCCCGGGACAGATAAATCAGCCCCAGCATTTT. Amino acids: CASSPGQINQPQHF.

This chain links TRBV19 with TRBJ2-1; 9 bases align to TRBD2. The CDR3 has 17 amino acids. From germline, CDR1 is LNHDA and CDR2 SQIVND (reference sequence). The junction had 7 bases not matched to a gene; V was cut back by 3 bases and J by 1 base. CDR3 in DNA: TGTGCCAGTAGTATTATTAGCGGGAGAGCGTCCTACAATGAGCAGTTCTTC. Translated, it gives CASSIISGRASYNEQFF.

The gene calls are TRBV9 and TRBJ2-5, with D possibly matching TRBD1 (5 bases). CDR1 SGDLS and CDR2 YYNGEE come from the germline V gene. This CDR3 has 13 residues. V was trimmed by 3 bases and J by 0 bases, leaving 6 bases between them. The CDR3 sequence: CASSARDQETQYF. The DNA of the CDR3 is TGTGCCAGCAGCGCCAGGGACCAAGAGACCCAGTACTTC.

This clone was detected only once. The chain employs TRBV6-6 and TRBJ2-3; TRBD1 aligns across 9 bases. This CDR3 has 15 residues. The junction had 6 bases not matched to a gene; V was cut back by 4 bases and J by 4 bases. Germline V lookup: CDR1 MNHNY, CDR2 SVGAGI (reference sequence). The CDR3 region has the DNA TGTGCCAGCAGTTCTTCCGGGACAGGGTCAGATACGCAGTATTTT. It is translated as CASSSSGTGSDTQYF.

V usage is TRBV9 and J usage is TRBJ2-5, with 9 bases aligning to TRBD2. The CDR3 sequence is 16 residues long. The germline gives CDR1 SGDLS, CDR2 YYNGEE. V shed 0 bases and J 1 base; nucleotides not matched to a gene: 4. The CDR3 here is CASSVGSGRIQETQYF. CDR3 nucleotides: TGTGCCAGCAGCGTAGGAAGCGGGAGGATCCAAGAGACCCAGTACTTC.

This chain uses TRBV6-6 with TRBJ1-1; maybe TRBD1 (6 bases). Trimming took 5 bases from V and 4 from J, leaving 11 bases between them. From germline, CDR1 is MNHNY and CDR2 SVGAGI (reference sequence). The CDR3 is 13 amino acids. The CDR3 coding sequence is TGTGCCAGCAGTGCACTAGGGGGCACTGAAGCTTTCTTT. Its protein product is CASSALGGTEAFF.

This clone has just one count. CDR3 nucleotides: TGCGCCAGCAGTCAATCTCCGGGGCTTCAAGAGACCCAGTACTTC. Encoded protein: CASSQSPGLQETQYF. The chain has TRBV23-1 and TRBJ2-5; the D call may be TRBD1 or TRBD2 (5 bases each). TRBV23-1 is an ORF, and what it does is uncertain. CDR3 length: 15 residues. Trimming removed 0 bases from V and 2 bases from J, with 10 bases in between.

The chain carries TRBV7-2 and TRBJ2-7; 8 bases agree with TRBD1. The CDR3 length is 12 residues. Unmatched junction bases numbered 4, after V lost 3 bases and J lost 9 bases. Germline V gene data show CDR1 as SGHTA and CDR2 as FQGNSA. The CDR3: CASSFQTGGQYF. CDR3 in DNA: TGTGCCAGCAGCTTTCAAACAGGGGGGCAGTACTTC.

The rearrangement links TRBV29-1 to TRBJ2-7; 12 nucleotides agree with TRBD2. Trimming removed 6 bases from V and 3 bases from J; junction bases left unmatched: 9. The germline V gene has CDR1 SQVTM and CDR2 ANQGSEA. This CDR3 has 15 residues. The CDR3 bases are TGCAGCGTCCGGGCCCTAGCGGGAGGGGTCTACGAGCAGTACTTC. Translated: CSVRALAGGVYEQYF.

The V and J genes are TRBV19 and TRBJ2-1; TRBD1 agrees at 11 bases. CDR1 is LNHDA and CDR2 is SQIVND in the germline V gene (reference sequence). J gave up 7 bases and V 6 bases, and 8 bases lay outside the gene matches. This CDR3 is built from 15 residues. CDR3 nucleotides: TGTGCCAGTAGGGACGGACAGGGGGCGTTAAATGAGCAGTTCTTC. This encodes CASRDGQGALNEQFF.

There are a few counts of this clone. The chain uses TRBV18 and TRBJ2-5, with a possible D match to TRBD1 (6 bases). CDR1 and CDR2 (germline): KGHSH, LQKENI. The CDR3 contains 19 residues. With 2 bases removed from V and 7 bases from J, the gap between germline ends came to 29 bases. This chain's CDR3 is CASSPGSVGNRVEYRTQYF. For the CDR3, the DNA is TGTGCCAGCTCACCAGGGTCGGTTGGAAACAGGGTGGAATACAGGACCCAGTACTTC. Supplemented by reference TRBV18 and TRBJ2-5, the full variable domain reads NAGVMQNPRHLVRRRGQEARLRCSPMKGHSHVYWYRQLPEEGLKFMVYLQKENIIDESGMPKERFSAEFPKEGPSILRIQQVVRGDSAAYFCASSPGSVGNRVEYRTQYFGPGTRLLVL.

This clone occurred once. The J gene is TRBJ2-7, the V gene TRBV6-1; TRBD1 agrees at 7 bases. Germline V gene sequence: CDR1 MNHNS, CDR2 SASEGT. This CDR3 is 15 amino acids long. The ends lost 6 bases at V and 0 bases at J; junction bases unmatched: 8. CDR3 sequence (DNA): TGTGCCAGCAGACTGACAGGGATGGGCTCCTACGAGCAGTACTTC. Translation gives CASRLTGMGSYEQYF.

This clone occurred a few times. The chain combines TRBV5-1 with TRBJ2-1; TRBD2 is a possible D gene (5 bases). V was trimmed by 4 bases and J by 0 bases, leaving 17 bases between them. The CDR3 is 17 amino acids. Germline V gives CDR1 SGHRS, CDR2 YFSETQ. In nucleotides, the CDR3 is TGCGCCAGCAGCCCTCGAAGGAGCGGCAGCTCCTACAATGAGCAGTTCTTC. Encoded protein: CASSPRRSGSSYNEQFF.

The chain joins TRBV6-5 to TRBJ1-3; TRBD1 is a possible D gene (5 bases). Germline V gene lookup returns CDR1 MNHEY and CDR2 SVGAGI. CDR3 length: 15 amino acids. V lost 3 bases, J lost 0 bases, and 9 bases lay in between. The CDR3 coding sequence is TGTGCCAGCAGTTATAGGGGCTCCTCTGGAAACACCATATATTTT. Encoded protein: CASSYRGSSGNTIYF.

The chain has TRBV27 and TRBJ1-2; 7 positions agree with TRBD1. This CDR3 is built from 15 residues. J gave up 0 bases and V 6 bases, and 7 bases lay outside the gene matches. Germline V lookup: CDR1 MNHEY, CDR2 SMNVEV (reference sequence). CDR3 coding DNA: TGTGCCAGCAGACCAGACAGGGCTCCTAACTATGGCTACACCTTC. Translated, it gives CASRPDRAPNYGYTF.

This clone was observed a handful of times. This chain uses TRBV29-1 with TRBJ2-1, with 14 bases aligning to TRBD2. This CDR3 contains 14 residues. J lost 9 bases, V lost 6 bases, and 7 bases had no gene match. Germline V gene data show CDR1 as SQVTM and CDR2 as ANQGSEA. In nucleotides, the CDR3 is TGCAGCGTCCAGGGACTAGCGGGAGCGGGTGAGCAGTTCTTC. Encoded protein: CSVQGLAGAGEQFF.

The chain links TRBV6-5 to TRBJ1-2; no firm D call. Trimming shortened V by 0 bases and J by 2 bases, and 13 bases separated the two germline ends. The CDR3 sequence is 16 residues long. Germline CDR1 MNHEY, CDR2 SVGAGI. This CDR3 is CASSYSRSQANYGYTF. CDR3 DNA sequence: TGTGCCAGCAGTTACTCGAGAAGCCAAGCCAACTATGGCTACACCTTC.

This chain connects TRBV5-1 to TRBJ2-3, with unresolved D. The V and J ends lost 0 bases and 2 bases respectively, with 13 bases between them. This CDR3 is 16 amino acids long. Germline CDR1 and CDR2: SGHRS and YFSETQ. The CDR3 DNA reads as TGCGCCAGCAGCTTGGCCATGTCCCGGAACACAGATACGCAGTATTTT. Amino acids: CASSLAMSRNTDTQYF.

CDR3 sequence: CASSPELRNQPQHF. CDR3 nucleotide sequence: TGTGCCAGCAGTCCCGAACTTCGCAATCAGCCCCAGCATTTT. This sequence joins TRBV28 and TRBJ1-5, with D unclear. Germline V gene data show CDR1 as MDHEN and CDR2 as SYDVKM. The V end lost 5 bases, the J end lost 2 bases, and 10 bases lay between the germline ends. The CDR3 spans 14 residues.

The chain links TRBV5-1 to TRBJ2-7; 8 nucleotides agree with TRBD1. This CDR3 region has 14 residues. Germline V gives CDR1 SGHRS, CDR2 YFSETQ. V was pared by 2 bases and J by 2 bases, with 3 bases of the junction left unmatched. The CDR3 reads CASSLQGGTYEQYF. The CDR3 DNA sequence: TGCGCCAGCAGCTTACAGGGGGGAACCTACGAGCAGTACTTC. The variable domain in full, completed from reference TRBV5-1 and TRBJ2-7, reads KAGVTQTPRYLIKTRGQQVTLSCSPISGHRSVSWYQQTPGQGLQFLFEYFSETQRNKGNFPGRFSGRQFSNSRSEMNVSTLELGDSALYLCASSLQGGTYEQYFGPGTRLTVT.

The CDR3 DNA follows: TGTGCCAGCTCACCTAAGACCGAAGCTTCCTACGAGCAGTACTTC. Protein: CASSPKTEASYEQYF. This chain joins TRBV18 and TRBJ2-7; D gene unclear. V was clipped by 3 bases and J by 1 base, with 13 bases between them. The germline CDR1 and CDR2 sequences are KGHSH and LQKENI. This CDR3 spans 15 amino acids.

Here the CDR3 reads CASSIRTLAGGNNEQFF. The CDR3 DNA sequence: TGTGCCAGTAGTATCCGTACTTTAGCGGGGGGAAACAATGAGCAGTTCTTC. The chain carries TRBV19 and TRBJ2-1, with 10 bases identical to TRBD2. From germline, CDR1 is LNHDA and CDR2 SQIVND (reference sequence). Trimming cost V 3 bases and J 5 bases; bases outside gene matches: 10. The CDR3 covers 17 residues.

This clone appeared a single time. The V and J genes are TRBV6-5 and TRBJ2-2, with a possible D match to TRBD2 (6 bases). In germline, CDR1 is MNHEY, CDR2 SVGAGI. The CDR3 length is 15 residues. Trimming removed 8 bases at V and 1 base at J, with 14 bases between. CDR3 nucleotides: TGTGCCAGCCAAGGGGTCGGGGGGAACACCGGGGAGCTGTTTTTT. This encodes CASQGVGGNTGELFF.

The chain links TRBV4-1 to TRBJ2-7; D unresolved. There are 15 residues in the CDR3. Trimming cost V 1 base and J 2 bases, with 12 bases left between them. Germline V gene lookup returns CDR1 MGHRA and CDR2 YSYEKL. The CDR3 loop reads CASSQVTSAAYEQYF. For the CDR3, the DNA is TGCGCCAGCAGCCAAGTTACCAGCGCCGCCTACGAGCAGTACTTC.

The chain uses TRBV2 and TRBJ1-1, with a possible D match to TRBD1 (5 bases). CDR3 length equals 14 residues. Per germline, CDR1 SNHLY and CDR2 FYNNEI. Trimming left V 2 bases short and J 4 bases short, with 11 bases between. The CDR3 region has the DNA TGTGCCAGCAGTGAATTTCAGGGAGGCACTGAAGCTTTCTTT. Protein product: CASSEFQGGTEAFF.

V usage is TRBV28 and J usage is TRBJ2-7; D might be TRBD1 (6 bases). The CDR3 runs to 16 residues. CDR1 is MDHEN, CDR2 SYDVKM, per germline. The V end lost 0 bases, the J end lost 2 bases, and 14 bases lay between the germline ends. CDR3 amino acids: CASSLWGTPTTYEQYF. The CDR3 nucleotides read TGTGCCAGCAGTTTATGGGGGACACCTACGACCTACGAGCAGTACTTC.

The chain joins TRBV27 to TRBJ2-7; TRBD2 aligns across 9 bases. V was clipped by 6 bases and J by 5 bases; unmatched bases: 8. The CDR3 sequence is 14 residues long. CDR1 is MNHEY, CDR2 SMNVEV, per germline (reference sequence). The CDR3 DNA reads as TGTGCCAGCAGCCTAGCGGGATATCTCAACGAGCAGTACTTC. Its protein product is CASSLAGYLNEQYF.

The V and J genes are TRBV27 and TRBJ1-4; 8 nucleotides match TRBD1. Trimming removed 6 bases from V and 3 bases from J; junction bases left unmatched: 3. Per the germline V gene, CDR1 is MNHEY and CDR2 is SMNVEV (reference sequence). CDR3 length equals 14 residues. The CDR3 nucleotides read TGTGCCAGCAGATCAGGGGGCTCTAATGAAAAACTGTTTTTT. It is translated as CASRSGGSNEKLFF.